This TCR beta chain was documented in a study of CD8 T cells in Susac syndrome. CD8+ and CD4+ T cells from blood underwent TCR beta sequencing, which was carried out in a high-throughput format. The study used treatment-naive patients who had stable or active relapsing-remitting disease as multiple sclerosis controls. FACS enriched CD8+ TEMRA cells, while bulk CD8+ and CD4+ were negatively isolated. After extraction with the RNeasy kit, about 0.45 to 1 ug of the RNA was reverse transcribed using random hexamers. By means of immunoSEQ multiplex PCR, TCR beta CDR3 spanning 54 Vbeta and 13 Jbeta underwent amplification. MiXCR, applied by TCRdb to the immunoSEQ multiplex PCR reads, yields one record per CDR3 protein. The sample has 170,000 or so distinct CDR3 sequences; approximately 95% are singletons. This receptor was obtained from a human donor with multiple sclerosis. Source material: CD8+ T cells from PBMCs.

The CDR3 reads CASSLAQGALEQYF. CDR3 nucleotide sequence: TGCGCCAGCAGCTTGGCACAGGGAGCTTTGGAGCAGTACTTC. The gene calls are TRBV5-1 and TRBJ2-7; D might be TRBD1 (6 bases). The V gene's germline CDR1 is SGHRS and CDR2 YFSETQ. CDR3 size: 14 residues. Trimming stripped 0 bases from V and 7 bases from J, with 14 bases between.